In its sample, the clone carrying this TCR beta chain was seen a few times. Its antigen is undetermined. V dropped 1 base and J dropped 7; count of bases not matched to a gene: 3. CDR3 length: 14 residues. In germline, CDR1 is SGHVS, CDR2 FQNEAQ. This sample is drawn from a study of response to subunit inactivated influenza vaccine. Overall study findings and caveats: Only a handful of new T cells, the authors suggested, are recruited with each seasonal influenza vaccination.

One entry per CDR3 protein, called by TCRdb with MiXCR from the RT-PCR reads. Among over 750,000 distinct CDR3 sequences listed, 20% to 25% were seen once. The sequences come from PBMCs from blood, collected 5 days after vaccination. The chain carries TRBV7-8 and TRBJ2-1; 8 nucleotides line up with TRBD2. The receptor was derived from a man over 45 who received an inactivated influenza vaccine. This CDR3 is CASSLVPSGNEQFF. The CDR3 DNA reads TGTGCCAGCAGCTTAGTTCCTAGCGGGAATGAGCAGTTCTTC.